This T cell receptor beta chain was obtained from a study of OX40 agonist ivuxolimab in advanced cancers. As for the study in general: Melanoma, hepatocellular carcinoma, head and neck or renal cell cancer occurred in dose-escalation patients.

V shed 6 bases and J shed 0 bases, with 12 bases lying between them. CDR1 and CDR2 (germline): MNHEY, SMNVEV (reference sequence). The CDR3 contains 16 residues. The method was immunoSEQ multiplex PCR; TCRdb's version includes in-frame clones alone and lacks a portion of them. In the table there are about 20,000 clones, roughly 80% of which are singletons. This chain links TRBV27 with TRBJ1-6; D call uncertain. The sample in question was CD4+ or CD8+ T cells sorted from blood, obtained in a trial of the OX40 agonist ivuxolimab. The receptor was isolated from an adult with an advanced solid tumor such as melanoma, head and neck, liver or kidney cancer. In DNA form, the CDR3 reads TGTGCCAGCAGCGATAAGGAAAGCTCCTATAATTCACCCCTCCACTTT. Translation: CASSDKESSYNSPLHF.